This T cell receptor beta chain stems from a study of blood T cell repertoires in COVID-19. In the study overall: Researchers got acute and convalescent COVID-19 samples from the United States, Italy and Spain.

Assay: immunoSEQ multiplex PCR; the TCRdb copy retains only in-frame clones and omits some. The data contain under 75,000 clones, around 89% of them singletons. Germline CDR1 and CDR2: SGHRS and YFSETQ. The CDR3 totals 15 residues. Trimming cost V 5 bases and J 2 bases, with 17 bases left between them. The rearrangement joins TRBV5-1 to TRBJ2-7; D is undetermined. This TCR was recovered from a man in his fifties or sixties with active COVID-19. Sequencing was done on a sample of peripheral blood. The CDR3 DNA follows: TGCGCCAGCAGATCTGATAGCATAACTGCCTACGAGCAGTACTTC. Its protein is CASRSDSITAYEQYF. Together with reference TRBV5-1 and TRBJ2-7, the CDR3 gives the full variable domain: KAGVTQTPRYLIKTRGQQVTLSCSPISGHRSVSWYQQTPGQGLQFLFEYFSETQRNKGNFPGRFSGRQFSNSRSEMNVSTLELGDSALYLCASRSDSITAYEQYFGPGTRLTVT.